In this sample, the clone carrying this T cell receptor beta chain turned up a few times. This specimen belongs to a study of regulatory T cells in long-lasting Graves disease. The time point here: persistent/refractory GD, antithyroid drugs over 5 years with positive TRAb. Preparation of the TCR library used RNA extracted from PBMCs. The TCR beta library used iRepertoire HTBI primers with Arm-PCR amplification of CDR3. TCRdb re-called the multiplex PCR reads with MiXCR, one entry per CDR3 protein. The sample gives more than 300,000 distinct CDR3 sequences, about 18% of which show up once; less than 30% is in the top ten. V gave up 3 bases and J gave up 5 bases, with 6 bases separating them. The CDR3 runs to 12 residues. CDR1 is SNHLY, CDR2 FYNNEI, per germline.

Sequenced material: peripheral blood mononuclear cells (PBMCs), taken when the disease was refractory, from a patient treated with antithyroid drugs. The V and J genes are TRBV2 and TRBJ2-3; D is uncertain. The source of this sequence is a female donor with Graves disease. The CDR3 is CASSDQGDTQYF. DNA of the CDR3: TGTGCCAGCAGTGATCAAGGAGATACGCAGTATTTT.